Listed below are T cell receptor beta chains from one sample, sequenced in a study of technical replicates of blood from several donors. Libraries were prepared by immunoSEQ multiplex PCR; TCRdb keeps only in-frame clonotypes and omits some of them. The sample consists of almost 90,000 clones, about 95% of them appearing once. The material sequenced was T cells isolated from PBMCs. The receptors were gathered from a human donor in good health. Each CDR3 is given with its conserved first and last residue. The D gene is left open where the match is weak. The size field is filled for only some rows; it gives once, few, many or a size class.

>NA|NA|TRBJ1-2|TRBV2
TGTGCCAGCAGTGGGACAGAGTATGGCTACACCTTC
CASSGTEYGYTF
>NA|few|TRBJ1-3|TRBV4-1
TGCGCCAGCAGCCAAGGGCAGTTATCTGGAAACACCATATATTTT
CASSQGQLSGNTIYF
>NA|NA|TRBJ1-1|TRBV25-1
TGTGCCAGCGGCGTAGGGGGGGGCACTGAAGCTTTCTTT
CASGVGGGTEAFF
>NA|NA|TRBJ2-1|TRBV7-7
TGTGCCAGCAGCGGGTCTCTGACTGATGAGCAGTTCTTC
CASSGSLTDEQFF
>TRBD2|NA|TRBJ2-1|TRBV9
TGTGCCAGCAGCCCCCACCTAGCGGGAATCTACAATGAGCAGTTCTTC
CASSPHLAGIYNEQFF
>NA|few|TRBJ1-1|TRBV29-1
TGCAGCGCCAGGGAAAGCACTGAAGCTTTCTTT
CSARESTEAFF
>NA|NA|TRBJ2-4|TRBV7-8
TGTGCCAGCAGCTTATCCCTCACCGGTAGGACAGAGAACATTCAGTACTTC
CASSLSLTGRTENIQYF
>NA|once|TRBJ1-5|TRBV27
TGTGCCAGCAGCAGGTTCTCACTCAGCAATCAGCCCCAGCATTTT
CASSRFSLSNQPQHF
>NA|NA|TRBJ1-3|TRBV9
TGTGCCAGCAGCGGGGAAACGGGTGAGGGATTAGGAAACACCATATATTTT
CASSGETGEGLGNTIYF
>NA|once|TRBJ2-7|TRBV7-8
TGTGCCAGCAGCTACTACACGAGCTCCTACGAGCAGTACTTC
CASSYYTSSYEQYF
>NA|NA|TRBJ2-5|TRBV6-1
TGTGCCAGCAGTGAGGTGGGCCGGGAGACCCAGTACTTC
CASSEVGRETQYF
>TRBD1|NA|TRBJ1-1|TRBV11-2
TGTGCCAGCAGCTTCTCAGGGGGCGGGACTGAAGCTTTCTTT
CASSFSGGGTEAFF
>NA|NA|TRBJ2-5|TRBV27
TGTGCCAGCAGTTTCTCGGGAATGGAGACCCAGTACTTC
CASSFSGMETQYF
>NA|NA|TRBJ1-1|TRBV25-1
TGTGCCAGCAGTGAAGCGGCACCTTTAGACACTGAAGCTTTCTTT
CASSEAAPLDTEAFF